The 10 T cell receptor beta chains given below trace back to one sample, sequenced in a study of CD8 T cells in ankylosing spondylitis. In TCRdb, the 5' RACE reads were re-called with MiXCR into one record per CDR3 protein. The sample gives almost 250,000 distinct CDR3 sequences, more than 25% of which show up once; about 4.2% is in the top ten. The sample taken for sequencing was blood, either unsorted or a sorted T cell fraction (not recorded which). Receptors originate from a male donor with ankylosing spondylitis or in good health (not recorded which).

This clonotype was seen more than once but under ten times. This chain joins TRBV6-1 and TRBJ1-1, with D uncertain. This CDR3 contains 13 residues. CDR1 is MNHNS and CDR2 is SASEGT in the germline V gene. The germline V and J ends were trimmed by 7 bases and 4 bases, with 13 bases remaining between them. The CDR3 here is CASKALGGTEAFF. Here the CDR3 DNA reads TGTGCCAGCAAGGCCCTCGGCGGCACTGAAGCTTTCTTT.

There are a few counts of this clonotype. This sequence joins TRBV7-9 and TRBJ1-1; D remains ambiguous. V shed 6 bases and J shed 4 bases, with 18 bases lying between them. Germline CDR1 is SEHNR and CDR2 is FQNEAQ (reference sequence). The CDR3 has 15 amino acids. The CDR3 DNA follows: TGTGCCAGCAGTCTCCGGGTAAACATTCCCACTGAAGCTTTCTTT. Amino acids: CASSLRVNIPTEAFF.

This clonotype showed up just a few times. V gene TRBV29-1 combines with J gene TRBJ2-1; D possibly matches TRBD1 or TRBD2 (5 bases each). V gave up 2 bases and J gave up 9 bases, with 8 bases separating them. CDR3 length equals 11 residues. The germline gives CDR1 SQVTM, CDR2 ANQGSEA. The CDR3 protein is CSVEFGTEQFF. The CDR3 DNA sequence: TGCAGCGTTGAATTTGGGACTGAGCAGTTCTTC.

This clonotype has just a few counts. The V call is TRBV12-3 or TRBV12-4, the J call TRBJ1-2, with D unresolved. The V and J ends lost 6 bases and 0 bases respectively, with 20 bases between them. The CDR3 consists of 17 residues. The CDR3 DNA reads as TGTGCCAGCAGCTCCCTACCCCGACGGACCCCTAACTATGGCTACACCTTC. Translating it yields CASSSLPRRTPNYGYTF.

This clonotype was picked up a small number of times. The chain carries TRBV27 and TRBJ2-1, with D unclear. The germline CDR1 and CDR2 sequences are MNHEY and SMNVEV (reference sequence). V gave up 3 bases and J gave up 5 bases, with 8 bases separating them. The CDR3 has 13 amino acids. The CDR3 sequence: CASSFLAHNEQFF. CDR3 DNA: TGTGCCAGCAGTTTTCTGGCGCACAATGAGCAGTTCTTC.

Written as DNA, the CDR3 is TGTGCCAGCAGCTACGCCCGGGATGAGCAGTTCTTC. Its protein is CASSYARDEQFF. The V call is TRBV12-3 or TRBV12-4, the J call TRBJ2-1; D unclear. Trimming took off 6 bases at V and 8 bases at J, with 11 bases between the two ends. The CDR3 length is 12 residues.

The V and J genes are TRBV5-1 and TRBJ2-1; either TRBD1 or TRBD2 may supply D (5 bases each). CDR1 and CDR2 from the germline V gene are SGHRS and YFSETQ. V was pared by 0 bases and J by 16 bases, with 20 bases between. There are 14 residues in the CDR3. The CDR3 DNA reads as TGCGCCAGCAGCTTGGAGGCGTCCGGGACGAACCTATTCTTC. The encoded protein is CASSLEASGTNLFF.

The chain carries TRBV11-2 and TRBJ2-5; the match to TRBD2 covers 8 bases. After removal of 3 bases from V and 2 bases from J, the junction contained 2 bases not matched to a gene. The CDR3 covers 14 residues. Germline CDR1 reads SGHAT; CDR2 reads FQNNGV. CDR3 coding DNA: TGTGCCAGCAGCTTGGGGACTAGGCAAGAGACCCAGTACTTC. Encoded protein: CASSLGTRQETQYF.

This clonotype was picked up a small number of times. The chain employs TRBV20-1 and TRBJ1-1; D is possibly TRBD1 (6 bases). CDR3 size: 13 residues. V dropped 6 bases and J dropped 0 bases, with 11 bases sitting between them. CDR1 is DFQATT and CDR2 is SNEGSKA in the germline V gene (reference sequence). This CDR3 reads CSAGRGMNTEAFF. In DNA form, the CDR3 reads TGCAGTGCAGGCAGGGGTATGAACACTGAAGCTTTCTTT.

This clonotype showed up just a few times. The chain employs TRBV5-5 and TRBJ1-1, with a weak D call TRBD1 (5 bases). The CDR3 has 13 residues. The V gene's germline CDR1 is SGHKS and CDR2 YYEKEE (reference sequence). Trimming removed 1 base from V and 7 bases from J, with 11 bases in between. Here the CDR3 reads CASSLIGEGEAFF. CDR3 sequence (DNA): TGTGCCAGCAGCTTGATAGGGGAGGGTGAAGCTTTCTTT.